This is a list of T cell receptor beta chains from one sample in a study of regulatory T cells in long-lasting Graves disease. TCRdb re-called the multiplex PCR reads through MiXCR, storing one row per CDR3 protein. Of a few hundred thousand distinct CDR3 sequences in the sample, about 20% are singletons; the top ten hold roughly 28%. The sequences come from peripheral blood mononuclear cells (PBMCs), collected when the disease was refractory, from a patient treated with antithyroid drugs. The receptors derive from a female donor with Graves disease. The CDR3 runs from the conserved cysteine through the conserved F or W. Each record gives: V gene, clone size, J gene, D gene, CDR3 length, CDR3 protein, CDR3 DNA. A D gene is named only where the DNA matches it firmly. Size tells how often a clone was seen (once, few, many) or the class of an expanded clone, and some rows leave it out.

TRBV29-1	-	TRBJ2-1	TRBD2	16	CSVLGLAGGQGNEQFF	TGCAGCGTCCTGGGACTAGCGGGAGGCCAGGGCAATGAGCAGTTCTTC
TRBV28	many	TRBJ1-6	TRBD1	15	CASSLLRQGSSPLHF	TGTGCCAGCAGTTTATTGAGACAGGGAAGTTCACCCCTCCACTTT
TRBV11-3	-	TRBJ2-7	-	15	CASSLGGELVYEQYF	TGTGCCAGCAGCTTAGGTGGCGAGTTAGTGTACGAGCAGTACTTC
TRBV24-1	-	TRBJ1-5	-	21	CARAHTPGSCGDVYSNQPQHF	TGTGCCAGGGCCCACACACCCGGGTCCTGTGGGGACGTTTATAGCAATCAGCCCCAGCATTTT
TRBV6-5	-	TRBJ1-5	-	16	CASSYSMSGYGQPQHF	TGTGCCAGCAGTTACTCTATGTCGGGATATGGTCAGCCCCAGCATTTT
TRBV20-1	-	TRBJ2-5	TRBD2	14	CSARERGGLGTQYF	TGCAGTGCTAGAGAGCGGGGGGGTTTAGGGACCCAGTACTTC
TRBV20-1	few	TRBJ2-2	TRBD2	16	CSARTSDSGFAGELFF	TGCAGTGCGCGGACTAGTGACTCCGGTTTTGCCGGGGAGCTGTTTTTT
TRBV6-1	-	TRBJ2-5	-	16	CASSDPDGDGKETQYF	TGTGCCAGCAGTGACCCCGATGGGGACGGGAAAGAGACCCAGTACTTC
TRBV5-1	few	TRBJ2-2	-	15	CASSLQVENTGELFF	TGCGCCAGCAGCTTACAGGTGGAGAACACCGGGGAGCTGTTTTTT
TRBV2	many	TRBJ1-2	-	15	CASRASGVFSHGYTF	TGTGCCAGCAGGGCTTCGGGGGTTTTCTCCCATGGCTACACCTTC
TRBV20-1	-	TRBJ1-2	TRBD1	15	CSAGVGTGAIYGYTF	TGCAGTGCTGGTGTCGGGACAGGGGCGATCTATGGCTACACCTTC
TRBV9	many	TRBJ2-5	-	14	CASSDGRSEETQYF	TGTGCCAGCAGCGACGGGAGATCCGAAGAGACCCAGTACTTC
TRBV28	many	TRBJ2-5	-	13	CASSLVGFQTQYF	TGTGCCAGCAGTTTAGTGGGTTTTCAGACCCAGTACTTC
TRBV7-3	-	TRBJ1-2	-	15	CASSASFRGLGGYTF	TGTGCCAGCAGCGCCAGTTTCAGGGGCTTGGGCGGCTACACCTTC
TRBV30	-	TRBJ2-1	-	12	CAWSQGGDEQFF	TGTGCCTGGAGCCAGGGGGGCGATGAGCAGTTCTTC
TRBV7-2	few	TRBJ1-5	-	17	CASSQKPRGLSNQPQHF	TGTGCCAGCAGCCAAAAACCCCGGGGCCTTAGCAATCAGCCCCAGCATTTT
TRBV11-2	few	TRBJ2-3	-	13	CASSLASSDTQYF	TGTGCCAGCAGCTTAGCCTCATCGGATACGCAGTATTTT
TRBV5-1	-	TRBJ2-1	TRBD2	16	CASSLPGLAGDNEQFF	TGCGCCAGCAGCCTTCCGGGACTAGCGGGAGATAATGAGCAGTTCTTC
TRBV20-1	-	TRBJ1-2	-	13	CSASALYPYGYTF	TGCAGTGCTAGTGCCTTATACCCTTATGGCTACACCTTC
TRBV9	-	TRBJ1-6	TRBD1	14	CASNEQGDNSPLHF	TGTGCCAGCAACGAACAGGGGGATAATTCACCCCTCCACTTT
TRBV13	many	TRBJ2-7	-	15	CASSLGGRTAYEQYF	TGTGCCAGCAGCTTAGGCGGCAGGACCGCCTACGAGCAGTACTTC
TRBV5-1	few	TRBJ1-6	TRBD1	15	CASSLSQGVNSPLHF	TGCGCCAGCAGCTTGTCACAGGGGGTCAATTCACCCCTCCACTTT
TRBV7-2	-	TRBJ2-1	TRBD2	19	CASSSGLAGGPTIFNEQFF	TGTGCCAGCAGCTCGGGACTAGCGGGAGGGCCGACTATATTCAATGAGCAGTTCTTC
TRBV12-3/TRBV12-4	many	TRBJ2-5	TRBD2	15	CASSSRTSGTETQYF	TGTGCCAGCAGTTCTCGGACTAGCGGGACGGAGACCCAGTACTTC
TRBV7-8	few	TRBJ2-5	TRBD2	16	CASSFRAGVEQETQYF	TGTGCCAGCAGCTTTCGGGCGGGAGTAGAGCAAGAGACCCAGTACTTC
TRBV29-1	-	TRBJ2-2	-	14	CSVAGDPNTGELFF	TGCAGCGTTGCAGGGGACCCAAACACCGGGGAGCTGTTTTTT
TRBV7-2	many	TRBJ2-7	TRBD2	15	CASSIAGGPQYEQYF	TGTGCCAGCTCGATAGCGGGAGGGCCTCAGTACGAGCAGTACTTC
TRBV9	-	TRBJ1-4	-	14	CASSPSLADEKLFF	TGTGCCAGCAGCCCGAGTCTGGCAGATGAAAAACTGTTTTTT
TRBV19	-	TRBJ1-5	-	16	CASSIDSVNGNQPQHF	TGTGCCAGTAGTATCGACAGTGTGAATGGCAATCAGCCCCAGCATTTT
TRBV11-2	few	TRBJ2-7	-	16	CASSLGGLGVPYEQYF	TGTGCCAGCAGCTTAGGTGGATTGGGAGTTCCCTACGAGCAGTACTTC
TRBV12-3/TRBV12-4	many	TRBJ1-4	-	14	CATASQGVNEKLFF	TGTGCCACCGCCTCGCAGGGAGTTAATGAAAAACTGTTTTTT
TRBV5-1	-	TRBJ2-5	-	16	CASSPADHKYGETQYF	TGCGCCAGCAGCCCGGCGGACCACAAGTACGGAGAGACCCAGTACTTC
TRBV7-9	few	TRBJ2-5	TRBD2	15	CASSIRTRFQETQYF	TGTGCCAGCAGCATCCGGACTAGGTTCCAAGAGACCCAGTACTTC
TRBV15	-	TRBJ2-5	-	13	CATRRGQQETQYF	TGTGCCACCAGGAGAGGACAGCAAGAGACCCAGTACTTC
TRBV7-2	-	TRBJ2-3	-	13	CASSTRRTDTQYF	TGTGCCAGCAGCACTAGACGAACAGATACGCAGTATTTT
TRBV9	few	TRBJ1-5	-	14	CASRSDVPVGPQHF	TGTGCCAGCAGGTCCGACGTACCAGTGGGGCCCCAGCATTTT
TRBV6-2/TRBV6-3	many	TRBJ1-1	-	11	CASRFNSEAFF	TGTGCCAGCAGATTTAACAGTGAAGCTTTCTTT
TRBV2	many	TRBJ1-1	-	15	CASKIRGGMNTEAFF	TGTGCCAGCAAGATTCGGGGCGGAATGAACACTGAAGCTTTCTTT
TRBV5-1	few	TRBJ2-5	-	13	CVSRSPREETQYF	TGCGTCAGCAGGTCGCCTAGGGAAGAGACCCAGTACTTC
TRBV29-1	-	TRBJ1-1	-	12	CSVGRGGTEAFF	TGCAGCGTTGGCAGGGGAGGGACTGAAGCTTTCTTT
TRBV19	-	TRBJ1-2	TRBD1	15	CASIGQGNGIYGYTF	TGTGCCAGTATCGGACAGGGGAATGGTATTTATGGCTACACCTTC
TRBV12-3/TRBV12-4	-	TRBJ1-3	TRBD1	14	CASSLTGGRNTIYF	TGTGCCAGCAGCCTGACAGGGGGGAGAAACACCATATATTTT
TRBV7-2	-	TRBJ2-2	-	15	CASSDSVPNTGELFF	TGTGCCAGCAGCGATAGCGTTCCGAACACCGGGGAGCTGTTTTTT
TRBV11-1	many	TRBJ1-1	TRBD1	17	CASSLTGGRLGNTEAFF	TGTGCCAGCAGCTTGACAGGGGGACGGCTTGGGAACACTGAAGCTTTCTTT
TRBV30	many	TRBJ1-1	-	13	CAWKWGMNTEAFF	TGTGCCTGGAAATGGGGCATGAACACTGAAGCTTTCTTT
TRBV7-9	-	TRBJ1-6	-	14	CASSLVGGNSPLHF	TGTGCCAGCAGCTTAGTGGGGGGGAATTCACCCCTCCACTTT
TRBV20-1	-	TRBJ1-1	-	13	CSARGGRVGEAFF	TGCAGTGCTAGAGGGGGTCGTGTTGGTGAAGCTTTCTTT
TRBV27	few	TRBJ1-2	TRBD1	13	CASSLGTGGGYIF	TGTGCCAGCAGTTTGGGGACAGGAGGAGGCTACATCTTC
TRBV6-5	few	TRBJ2-7	-	15	CASSYEGRHIYEQYF	TGTGCCAGCAGTTACGAGGGCAGACATATTTACGAGCAGTACTTC
TRBV5-1	-	TRBJ2-7	-	17	CASSFGGSASYSYEQYF	TGCGCCAGCAGCTTCGGAGGGTCAGCATCGTACTCCTACGAGCAGTACTTC